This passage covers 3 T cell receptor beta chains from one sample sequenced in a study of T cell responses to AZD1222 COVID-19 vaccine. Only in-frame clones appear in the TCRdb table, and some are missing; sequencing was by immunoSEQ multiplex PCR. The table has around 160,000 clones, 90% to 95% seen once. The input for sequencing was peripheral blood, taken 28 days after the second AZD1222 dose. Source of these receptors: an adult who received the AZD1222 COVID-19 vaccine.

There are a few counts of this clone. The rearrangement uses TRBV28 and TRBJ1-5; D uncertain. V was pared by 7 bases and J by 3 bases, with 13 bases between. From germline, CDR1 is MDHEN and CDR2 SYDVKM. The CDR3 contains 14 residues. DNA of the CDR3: TGTGCCAGCACCCTCCCTGTTAACAATCAGCCCCAGCATTTT. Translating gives CASTLPVNNQPQHF.

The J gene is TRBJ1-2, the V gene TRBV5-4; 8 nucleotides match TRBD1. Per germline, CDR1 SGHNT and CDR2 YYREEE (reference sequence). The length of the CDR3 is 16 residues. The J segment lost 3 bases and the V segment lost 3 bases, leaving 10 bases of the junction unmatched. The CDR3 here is CASSSYRQGIYYGYTF. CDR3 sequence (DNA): TGTGCCAGCAGCTCCTATCGACAGGGGATTTACTATGGCTACACCTTC.

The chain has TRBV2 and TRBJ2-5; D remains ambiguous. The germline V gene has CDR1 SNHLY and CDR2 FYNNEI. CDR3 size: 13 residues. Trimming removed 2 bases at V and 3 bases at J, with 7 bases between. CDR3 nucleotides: TGTGCCAGCAGTGAAAAAGGGAAAGAGACCCAGTACTTC. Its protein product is CASSEKGKETQYF.